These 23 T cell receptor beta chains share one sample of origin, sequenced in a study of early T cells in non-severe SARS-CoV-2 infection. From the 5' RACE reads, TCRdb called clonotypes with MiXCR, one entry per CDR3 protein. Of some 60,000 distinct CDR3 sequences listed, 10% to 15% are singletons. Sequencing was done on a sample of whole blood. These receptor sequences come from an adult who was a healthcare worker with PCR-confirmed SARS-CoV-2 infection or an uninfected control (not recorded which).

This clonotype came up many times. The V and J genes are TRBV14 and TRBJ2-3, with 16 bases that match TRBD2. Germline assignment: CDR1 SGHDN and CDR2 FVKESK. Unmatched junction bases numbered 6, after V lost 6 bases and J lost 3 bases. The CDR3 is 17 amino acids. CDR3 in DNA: TGTGCCAGCAGTCACCTGGGACTAGCGGGGGGGACAGATACGCAGTATTTT. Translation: CASSHLGLAGGTDTQYF.

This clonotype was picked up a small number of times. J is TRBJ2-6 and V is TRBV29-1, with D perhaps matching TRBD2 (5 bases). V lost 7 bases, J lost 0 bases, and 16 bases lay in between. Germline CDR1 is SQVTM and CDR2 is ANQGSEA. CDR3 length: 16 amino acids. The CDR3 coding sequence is TGCAGCGCAACTGAGGGCGGAAGCTCTGGGGCCAACGTCCTGACTTTC. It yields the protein CSATEGGSSGANVLTF.

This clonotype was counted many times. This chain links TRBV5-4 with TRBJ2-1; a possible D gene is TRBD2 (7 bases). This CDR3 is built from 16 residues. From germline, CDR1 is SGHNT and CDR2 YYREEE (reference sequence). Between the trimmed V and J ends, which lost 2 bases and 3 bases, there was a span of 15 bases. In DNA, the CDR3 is TGTGCCAGCAGCTTAAGTGGGGGGGCGGTCTACAATGAGCAGTTCTTC. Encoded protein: CASSLSGGAVYNEQFF.

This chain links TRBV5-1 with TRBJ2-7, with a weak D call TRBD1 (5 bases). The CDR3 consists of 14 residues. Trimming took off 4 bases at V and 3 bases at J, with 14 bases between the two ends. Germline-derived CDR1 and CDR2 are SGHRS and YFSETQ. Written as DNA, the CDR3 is TGCGCCAGCAGCGAACGAACTCAGGGCTACGAGCAGTACTTC. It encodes CASSERTQGYEQYF.

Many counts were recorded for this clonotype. The CDR3 here is CSARAQGLYGYTF. The CDR3 coding sequence is TGCAGTGCTAGGGCACAGGGTCTCTATGGCTACACCTTC. The chain is built from TRBV20-1 and TRBJ1-2; D might be TRBD1 (6 bases). The germline gives CDR1 DFQATT, CDR2 SNEGSKA (reference sequence). The CDR3 has 13 residues. V dropped 3 bases and J dropped 4 bases, with 12 bases sitting between them.

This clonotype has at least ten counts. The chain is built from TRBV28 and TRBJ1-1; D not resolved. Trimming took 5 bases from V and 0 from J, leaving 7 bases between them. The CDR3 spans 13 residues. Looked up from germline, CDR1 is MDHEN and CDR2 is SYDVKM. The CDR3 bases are TGTGCCAGCAGTCTTCCCTTGAACACTGAAGCTTTCTTT. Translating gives CASSLPLNTEAFF.

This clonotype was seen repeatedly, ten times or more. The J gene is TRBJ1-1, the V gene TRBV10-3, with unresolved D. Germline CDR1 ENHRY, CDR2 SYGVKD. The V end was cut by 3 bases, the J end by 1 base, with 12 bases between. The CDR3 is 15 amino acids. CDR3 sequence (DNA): TGTGCCATCAGTGACTGGTCCGCAGGGAACACTGAAGCTTTCTTT. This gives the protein CAISDWSAGNTEAFF.

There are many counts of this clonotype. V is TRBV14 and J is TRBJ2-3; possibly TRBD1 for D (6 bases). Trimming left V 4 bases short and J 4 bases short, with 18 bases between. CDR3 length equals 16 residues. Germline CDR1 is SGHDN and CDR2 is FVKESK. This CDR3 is CASSLGQSYGADTQYF. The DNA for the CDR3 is TGTGCCAGCAGCCTTGGACAGTCTTACGGTGCAGATACGCAGTATTTT.

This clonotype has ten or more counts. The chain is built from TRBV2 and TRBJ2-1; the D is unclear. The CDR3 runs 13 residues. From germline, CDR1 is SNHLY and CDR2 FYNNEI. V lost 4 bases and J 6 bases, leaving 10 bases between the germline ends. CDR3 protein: CASSVARGNEQFF. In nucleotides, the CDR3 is TGTGCCAGCAGTGTTGCTAGAGGCAATGAGCAGTTCTTC.

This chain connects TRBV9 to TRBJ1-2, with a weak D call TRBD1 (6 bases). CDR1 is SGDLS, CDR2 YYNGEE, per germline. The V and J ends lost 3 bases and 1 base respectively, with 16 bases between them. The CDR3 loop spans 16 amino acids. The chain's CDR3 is CASSAPVAGVNYGYTF. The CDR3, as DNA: TGTGCCAGCAGCGCTCCGGTGGCAGGGGTTAACTATGGCTACACCTTC. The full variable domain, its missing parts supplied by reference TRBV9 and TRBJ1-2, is DSGVTQTPKHLITATGQRVTLRCSPRSGDLSVYWYQQSLDQGLQFLIQYYNGEERAKGNILERFSAQQFPDLHSELNLSSLELGDSALYFCASSAPVAGVNYGYTFGSGTRLTVV.

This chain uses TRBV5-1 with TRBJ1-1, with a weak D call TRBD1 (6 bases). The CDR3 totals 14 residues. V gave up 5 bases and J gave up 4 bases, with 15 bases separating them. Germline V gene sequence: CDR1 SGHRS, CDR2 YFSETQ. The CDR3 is CASRVTGLSTEAFF. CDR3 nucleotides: TGCGCCAGCAGGGTTACAGGGTTGAGCACTGAAGCTTTCTTT.

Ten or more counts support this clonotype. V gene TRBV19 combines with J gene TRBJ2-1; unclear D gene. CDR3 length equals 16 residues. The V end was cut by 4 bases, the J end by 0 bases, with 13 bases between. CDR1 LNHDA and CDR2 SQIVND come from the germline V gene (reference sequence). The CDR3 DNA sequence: TGTGCCAGTAGTACCGGCAGTTCAAGCTCCTACAATGAGCAGTTCTTC. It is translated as CASSTGSSSSYNEQFF.

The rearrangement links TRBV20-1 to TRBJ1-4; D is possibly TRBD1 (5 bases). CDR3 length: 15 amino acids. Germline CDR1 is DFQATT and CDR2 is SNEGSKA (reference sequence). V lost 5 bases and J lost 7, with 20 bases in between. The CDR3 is CSASSPGTLSEKLFF. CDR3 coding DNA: TGCAGTGCTTCCTCACCCGGGACTTTAAGTGAAAAACTGTTTTTT.

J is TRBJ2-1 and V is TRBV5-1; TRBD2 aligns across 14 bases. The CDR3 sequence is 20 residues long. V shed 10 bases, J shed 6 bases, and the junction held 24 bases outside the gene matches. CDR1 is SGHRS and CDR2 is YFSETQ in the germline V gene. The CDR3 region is CAATSPGLAGGIDWGNEQFF. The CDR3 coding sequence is TGCGCCGCTACGAGTCCCGGACTAGCGGGAGGCATTGATTGGGGCAATGAGCAGTTCTTC.

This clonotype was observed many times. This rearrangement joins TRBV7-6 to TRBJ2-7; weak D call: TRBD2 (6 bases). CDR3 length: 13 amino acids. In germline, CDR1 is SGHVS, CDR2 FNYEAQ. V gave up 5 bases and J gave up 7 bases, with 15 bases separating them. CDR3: CASSLRGAEEQYF. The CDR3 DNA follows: TGTGCCAGCAGCCTGCGCGGGGCTGAGGAGCAGTACTTC.

CDR3 nucleotides: TGTGCCAGCGGGCCCCTTTACGAGCAGTACTTC. Protein product: CASGPLYEQYF. The rearrangement links TRBV28 to TRBJ2-7; no clear D gene. This CDR3 spans 11 amino acids. Germline V gene lookup returns CDR1 MDHEN and CDR2 SYDVKM. V lost 8 bases to trimming and J lost 4 bases, with 9 bases between them.

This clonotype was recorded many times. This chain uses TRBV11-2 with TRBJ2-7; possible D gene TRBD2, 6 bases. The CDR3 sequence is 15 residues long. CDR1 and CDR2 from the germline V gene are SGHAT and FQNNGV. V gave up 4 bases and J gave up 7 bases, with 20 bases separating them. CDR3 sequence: CASSSSARGVEEQYF. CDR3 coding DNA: TGTGCCAGCAGCTCTAGCGCTAGAGGGGTGGAAGAGCAGTACTTC.

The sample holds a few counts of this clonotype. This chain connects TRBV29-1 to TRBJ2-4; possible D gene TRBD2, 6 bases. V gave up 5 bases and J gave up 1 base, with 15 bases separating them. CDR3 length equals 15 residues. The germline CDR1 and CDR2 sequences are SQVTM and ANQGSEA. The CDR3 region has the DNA TGCAGCGTTCCAAAACAGGAGGGGGCCAAAAACATTCAGTACTTC. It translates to CSVPKQEGAKNIQYF.

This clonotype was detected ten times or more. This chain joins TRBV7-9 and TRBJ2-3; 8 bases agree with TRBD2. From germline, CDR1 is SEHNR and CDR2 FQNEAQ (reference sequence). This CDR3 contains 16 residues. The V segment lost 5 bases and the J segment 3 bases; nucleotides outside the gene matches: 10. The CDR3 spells CASSGGQREYTDTQYF. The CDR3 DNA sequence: TGTGCCAGCAGCGGGGGGCAGCGGGAGTATACAGATACGCAGTATTTT.

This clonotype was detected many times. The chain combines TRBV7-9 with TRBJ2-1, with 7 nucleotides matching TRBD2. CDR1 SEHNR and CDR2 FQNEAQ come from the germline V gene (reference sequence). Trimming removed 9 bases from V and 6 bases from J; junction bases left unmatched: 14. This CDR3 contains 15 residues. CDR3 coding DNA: TGTGCCAGTTTCGGTGTGGGGGAGGGCGGCAATGAGCAGTTCTTC. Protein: CASFGVGEGGNEQFF.

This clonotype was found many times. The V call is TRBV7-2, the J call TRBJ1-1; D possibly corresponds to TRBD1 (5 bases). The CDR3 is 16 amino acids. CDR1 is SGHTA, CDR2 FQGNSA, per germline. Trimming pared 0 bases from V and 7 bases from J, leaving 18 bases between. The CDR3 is CASSLAMGLGDLEAFF. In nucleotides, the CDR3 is TGTGCCAGCAGCTTAGCAATGGGACTGGGAGACCTTGAAGCTTTCTTT.

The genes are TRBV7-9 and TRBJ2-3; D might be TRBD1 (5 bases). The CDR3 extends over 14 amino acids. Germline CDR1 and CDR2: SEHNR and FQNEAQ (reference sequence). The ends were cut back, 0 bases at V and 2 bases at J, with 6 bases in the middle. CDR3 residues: CASSLAGLTDTQYF. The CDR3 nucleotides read TGTGCCAGCAGCTTAGCGGGGCTCACAGATACGCAGTATTTT.

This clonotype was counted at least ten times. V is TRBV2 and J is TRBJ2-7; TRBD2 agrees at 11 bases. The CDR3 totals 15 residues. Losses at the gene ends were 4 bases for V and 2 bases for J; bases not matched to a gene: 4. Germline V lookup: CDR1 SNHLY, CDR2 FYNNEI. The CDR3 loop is CASSVLAGGPYEQYF. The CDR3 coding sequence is TGTGCCAGCAGTGTCCTAGCGGGAGGCCCCTACGAGCAGTACTTC.